This TCR beta chain comes out of a study of graft-versus-host responses after intestinal transplantation. Comment on this clone: What it binds is not known.

TCRdb's copy holds only in-frame clones and misses some; the assay was immunoSEQ multiplex PCR. Found here are over 65,000 clones, around 90% of them singletons; the top ten hold 7.6%. The TCR sequence derives from a human donor who was the organ donor for an intestinal transplant. This specimen was unstimulated CD8+ T cells sorted from spleen or lymph node cells, taken before transplant.

The CDR3 is CASSVVSGLAKNIQYF. The CDR3 DNA reads as TGTGCCAGCAGTGTAGTTAGCGGATTAGCCAAAAACATTCAGTACTTC. The rearrangement uses TRBV2 and TRBJ2-4; TRBD2 might be the D (6 bases). The CDR3 contains 16 residues. Trimming pared 4 bases from V and 0 bases from J, leaving 13 bases between. Per germline, CDR1 SNHLY and CDR2 FYNNEI.